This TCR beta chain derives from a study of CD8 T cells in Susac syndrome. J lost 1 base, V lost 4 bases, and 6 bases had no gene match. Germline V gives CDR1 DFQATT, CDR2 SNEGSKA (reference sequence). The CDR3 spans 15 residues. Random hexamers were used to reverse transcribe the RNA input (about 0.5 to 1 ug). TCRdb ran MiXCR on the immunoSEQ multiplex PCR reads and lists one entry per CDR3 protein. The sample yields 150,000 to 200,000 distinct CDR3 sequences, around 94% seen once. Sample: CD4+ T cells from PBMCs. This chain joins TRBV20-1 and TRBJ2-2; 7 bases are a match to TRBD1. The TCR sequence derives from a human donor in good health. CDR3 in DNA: TGCAGTGCTAACCCGGGGACAGAGAACACCGGGGAGCTGTTTTTT. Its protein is CSANPGTENTGELFF.